This entry describes one T cell receptor beta chain. This CDR3 is 18 amino acids long. The germline V gene has CDR1 SEHNR and CDR2 FQNEAQ (reference sequence). V lost 8 bases and J lost 5; bases outside the gene matches: 13. TCRdb's table, derived via immunoSEQ multiplex PCR, lists solely in-frame clones and lacks some. The sample holds 550,000 to 750,000 clones, about 90% seen once. Naive CD8 isolation took CD45RO-negative cells positively selected for CCR7 and excluded terminally differentiated effector memory CD45RA+ cells. The data belong to a study of shared clonotypes between healthy human individuals.

The source of this sequence is a man aged 25-40 years in good health. The sample consisted of naive CD8+ T cells sorted from blood. This chain joins TRBV7-9 and TRBJ2-3, with 16 bases aligning to TRBD2. CDR3 in amino acids: CASFIPGLAGGPGDTQYF. CDR3 sequence (DNA): TGTGCCAGCTTTATTCCGGGACTAGCGGGAGGGCCAGGAGATACGCAGTATTTT.